The text below deals with one T cell receptor beta chain. This record comes from a study of T cell responses to AZD1222 COVID-19 vaccine. TCRdb's table, derived via immunoSEQ multiplex PCR, lists solely in-frame clones and lacks some. The sample yields roughly 170,000 clones, 88% seen once. Deletions cut 4 bases from V and 0 bases from J, with 9 bases between. This CDR3 region has 15 residues. The germline V gene has CDR1 SNHLY and CDR2 FYNNEI. The source material was peripheral blood, sampled on day 0 of AZD1222 vaccination. The chain has TRBV2 and TRBJ1-4; D not resolved. The receptor was isolated from an adult in good health. The CDR3 coding sequence is TGTGCCAGCAGTGCCTTGGCTACAACTAATGAAAAACTGTTTTTT. It codes for CASSALATTNEKLFF.